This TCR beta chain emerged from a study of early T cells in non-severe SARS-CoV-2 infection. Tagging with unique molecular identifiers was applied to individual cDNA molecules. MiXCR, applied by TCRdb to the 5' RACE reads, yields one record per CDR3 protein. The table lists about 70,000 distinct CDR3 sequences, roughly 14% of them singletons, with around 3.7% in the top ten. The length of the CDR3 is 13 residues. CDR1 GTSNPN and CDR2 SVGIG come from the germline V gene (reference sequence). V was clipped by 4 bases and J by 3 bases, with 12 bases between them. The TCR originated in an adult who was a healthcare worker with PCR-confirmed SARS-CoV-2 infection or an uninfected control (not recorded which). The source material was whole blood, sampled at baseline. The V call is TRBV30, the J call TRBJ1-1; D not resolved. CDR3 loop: CAWTPGSYTEAFF. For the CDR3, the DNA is TGTGCCTGGACCCCAGGCAGTTACACTGAAGCTTTCTTT.